This TCR beta chain originates from a study of cytomegalovirus exposure and HLA in healthy donors. Study-level background: Counted in an early data release were about 85 million unique TCRs from HLA-typed donors.

PCR was performed using 60 Vbeta and 13 Jbeta primers. Generated by immunoSEQ multiplex PCR, the TCRdb table keeps only in-frame clones and is missing some. The repertoire holds about 140,000 clones, 9.4% seen once, with 1.5% to 2% in the top ten. General study results and limits: As a later analysis showed, a missense DCLRE1C variant was linked to trimming of TCR beta V- and J-genes. In vitro, three CMV-associated chains proved specific for CMV antigens. Rarity characterized most TCR sequences, yet some public TCRs appeared in many donors.

This clone was detected only a few times. Antigen specificity is unknown. Trimming at V came to 4 bases and at J to 4 bases, leaving 9 bases not matched to a gene. This CDR3 comprises 16 residues. Germline loops: CDR1 MGHRA, CDR2 YSYEKL. This chain connects TRBV4-1 to TRBJ1-4, with 7 positions matching TRBD1. This sequence originates from a male donor in good health and CMV-seronegative. The sequencing input was PBMCs. CDR3 protein: CASSLHGTANNEKLFF. In DNA, the CDR3 is TGCGCCAGCAGCCTCCACGGGACAGCGAATAATGAAAAACTGTTTTTT.